The 8 T cell receptor beta chains below all came from one sample that was sequenced in a study of blood T cells in healthy people across ages. With a J-beta primer mix and a sample-barcoded 5' primer, a second PCR ran roughly 6 to 12 cycles. TCRdb reprocessed the 5' RACE reads via MiXCR and lists one record per CDR3 protein. The sample has around 2 million distinct CDR3 sequences; about 39% are singletons. Sequencing was done on a sample of blood. All receptors come from a human donor in good health.

This clonotype came up once. Given a much more abundant clone one base away, this may be a read error. CDR3: CASSPSEQGSFSGYTF. For the CDR3, the DNA is TGTGCCAGCAGTCCATCGGAACAGGGGTCGTTTTCCGGCTACACCTTC. The chain combines TRBV12-3 or TRBV12-4 with TRBJ1-2; 7 bases line up with TRBD1. This CDR3 spans 16 amino acids. The trim removed 5 bases at V and 8 bases at J, leaving 17 bases unmatched.

This clonotype was seen ten or more times. V usage is TRBV10-3 and J usage is TRBJ2-4, with D unresolved. Germline loops: CDR1 ENHRY, CDR2 SYGVKD. The CDR3 spans 12 residues. V lost 0 bases and J 8 bases, leaving 5 bases between the germline ends. The CDR3 is CAISESMDIQYF. CDR3 sequence (DNA): TGTGCCATCAGTGAGTCTATGGACATTCAGTACTTC.

The chain joins TRBV29-1 to TRBJ2-2; 8 bases map to TRBD2. The CDR3 covers 14 residues. Losses at the gene ends were 2 bases for V and 7 bases for J; bases not matched to a gene: 6. Germline values: CDR1 SQVTM, CDR2 ANQGSEA. CDR3 protein: CSVERQLAGGELFF. CDR3 bases: TGCAGCGTTGAACGACAGCTAGCGGGCGGGGAGCTGTTTTTT.

The chain is built from TRBV29-1 and TRBJ1-1; TRBD1 matches at 7 bases. Germline CDR1 and CDR2: SQVTM and ANQGSEA. The CDR3 is made up of 15 amino acids. Trimming at V came to 1 base and at J to 7 bases, leaving 12 bases not matched to a gene. The DNA of the CDR3 is TGCAGCGTTGAAGGCGAGACCGGGACAGAATTTGAAGCTTTCTTT. This encodes CSVEGETGTEFEAFF.

This clonotype is a singleton in its sample. Written as DNA, the CDR3 is TGCAGTGCTAGGACCGCGGCCAGGGGGGATCAGCCCCAGCATTTT. Translated: CSARTAARGDQPQHF. This chain links TRBV20-1 with TRBJ1-5; 7 bases fit TRBD1. Germline trimming cut 3 bases from V and 5 bases from J; bases unmatched to any gene: 10. The germline V gene encodes CDR1 DFQATT and CDR2 SNEGSKA (reference sequence). This CDR3 has 15 amino acids.

Only one count was recorded for this clonotype. J is TRBJ2-5 and V is TRBV7-2, with 7 nucleotides matching TRBD1. J lost 4 bases, V lost 5 bases, and 10 bases had no gene match. Germline V CDR1 and CDR2: SGHTA, FQGNSA. The CDR3 has 15 amino acids. The CDR3 DNA is TGTGCCAGCAGCCTACAGGGGAGTTTGCGAGAGACCCAGTACTTC. It encodes CASSLQGSLRETQYF.

The chain recombines TRBV27 with TRBJ1-2, with TRBD1 matching 8 bases. Per the germline V gene, CDR1 is MNHEY and CDR2 is SMNVEV (reference sequence). V lost 5 bases and J lost 5; bases outside the gene matches: 7. This CDR3 is 14 amino acids long. CDR3 nucleotides: TGTGCCAGCAGTCCGTTGACAGGGGAGTATGGCTACACCTTC. Translating it yields CASSPLTGEYGYTF.

This clonotype was observed once. This chain joins TRBV19 and TRBJ2-3; 9 bases are shared with TRBD1. The CDR3 spans 14 residues. With V trimmed by 6 bases and J by 6 bases, 7 bases remained unmatched. Germline V gene data show CDR1 as LNHDA and CDR2 as SQIVND (reference sequence). CDR3 DNA: TGTGCCAGTAGCCGGGACAGGGCTTTGGATACGCAGTATTTT. It encodes CASSRDRALDTQYF.